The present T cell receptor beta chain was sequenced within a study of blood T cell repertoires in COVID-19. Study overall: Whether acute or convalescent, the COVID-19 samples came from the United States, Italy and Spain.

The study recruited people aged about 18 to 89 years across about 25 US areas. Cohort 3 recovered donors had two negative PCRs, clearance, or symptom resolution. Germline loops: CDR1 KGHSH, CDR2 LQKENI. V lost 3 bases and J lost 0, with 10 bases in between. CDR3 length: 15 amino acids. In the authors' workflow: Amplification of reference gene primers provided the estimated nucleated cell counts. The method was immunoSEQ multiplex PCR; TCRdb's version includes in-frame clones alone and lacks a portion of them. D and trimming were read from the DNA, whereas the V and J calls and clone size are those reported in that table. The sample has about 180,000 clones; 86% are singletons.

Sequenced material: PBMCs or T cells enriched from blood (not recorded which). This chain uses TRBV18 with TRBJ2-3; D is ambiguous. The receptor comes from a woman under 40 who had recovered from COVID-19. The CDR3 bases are TGTGCCAGCTCACCTTCGCGAGCTAGCACAGATACGCAGTATTTT. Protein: CASSPSRASTDTQYF.